Below, 30 T cell receptor beta chains from the same sample are listed, as sequenced in a study of OX40 agonist ivuxolimab in advanced cancers. Produced via immunoSEQ multiplex PCR; TCRdb's table is partial and in-frame only. The sample has roughly 64,000 clones, around 84% seen once. Source: CD4+ or CD8+ T cells sorted from blood, taken in a trial of the OX40 agonist ivuxolimab. These receptors all stem from an adult with an advanced solid tumor such as melanoma, head and neck, liver or kidney cancer.

The V gene is TRBV2, the J gene TRBJ1-2; D remains unclear. The CDR3 loop spans 11 amino acids. Trimming took 10 bases from V and 2 from J, leaving 8 bases between them. CDR1 and CDR2 from the germline V gene are SNHLY and FYNNEI. The chain's CDR3 is CAITLNYGYTF. CDR3 nucleotides: TGTGCCATAACACTGAACTATGGCTACACCTTC.

The CDR3 DNA sequence: TGTGCCAGCAGCTTACCCCGACAGGGGCGGGACAATGAGCAGTTCTTC. Translated, it gives CASSLPRQGRDNEQFF. This chain connects TRBV11-3 to TRBJ2-1, with TRBD1 matching 8 bases. The germline V gene has CDR1 SGHNT and CDR2 YENEEA. J lost 5 bases, V lost 2 bases, and 8 bases had no gene match. This CDR3 has 16 residues.

In this sample, this clone turned up once. The chain links TRBV7-9 to TRBJ2-1; TRBD1 agrees at 7 bases. Germline V gene data show CDR1 as SEHNR and CDR2 as FQNEAQ (reference sequence). After removal of 5 bases from V and 2 bases from J, the junction contained 9 bases not matched to a gene. The CDR3 is 16 amino acids. The CDR3 nucleotides read TGTGCCAGCAGCCTCACCGGGACAGCCCCCTACAATGAGCAGTTCTTC. This translates into CASSLTGTAPYNEQFF.

The genes are TRBV18 and TRBJ2-7, with D perhaps matching TRBD1 (6 bases). CDR1 and CDR2 (germline): KGHSH, LQKENI. The length of the CDR3 is 13 residues. V lost 3 bases and J 4 bases, leaving 10 bases between the germline ends. The DNA for the CDR3 is TGTGCCAGCTCACCGGCAGGGGAGTACGAGCAGTACTTC. This encodes CASSPAGEYEQYF.

The chain combines TRBV30 with TRBJ2-3, with a possible D match to TRBD2 (5 bases). CDR1 is GTSNPN, CDR2 SVGIG, per germline (reference sequence). V lost 3 bases, J lost 1 base, and 8 bases lay in between. CDR3 length equals 13 residues. The DNA for the CDR3 is TGTGCCTGGAGGGTTAGCGGCACAGATACGCAGTATTTT. Residues: CAWRVSGTDTQYF. Using reference TRBV30 and TRBJ2-3 for the parts outside the CDR3, the full variable domain is SQTIHQWPATLVQPVGSPLSLECTVEGTSNPNLYWYRQAAGRGLQLLFYSVGIGQISSEVPQNLSASRPQDRQFILSSKKLLLSDSGFYLCAWRVSGTDTQYFGPGTRLTVL.

The rearrangement links TRBV7-2 to TRBJ2-1; 9 bases align to TRBD2. The CDR3 has 15 amino acids. V shed 3 bases and J 4 bases; nucleotides not matched to a gene: 4. Looked up from germline, CDR1 is SGHTA and CDR2 is FQGNSA. The CDR3 DNA reads as TGTGCCAGCAGCTTTCTAGCGGGGTGGTACAATGAGCAGTTCTTC. Amino acids: CASSFLAGWYNEQFF.

CDR3 loop: CASSLGAISGNTIYF. The CDR3 region has the DNA TGTGCCAGTAGCTTGGGGGCGATCTCTGGAAACACCATATATTTT. The genes are TRBV19 and TRBJ1-3; TRBD1 might be the D (6 bases). V dropped 6 bases and J dropped 0 bases, with 12 bases sitting between them. Germline CDR1 LNHDA, CDR2 SQIVND (reference sequence). CDR3 length equals 15 residues.

On this clone itself: The sample carries other DNA sequences with the same CDR3. The chain couples TRBV5-1 to TRBJ2-3; tentative D call: TRBD1 (6 bases). Trimming removed 2 bases from V and 3 bases from J, with 7 bases in between. CDR3 length equals 13 residues. The V gene's germline CDR1 is SGHRS and CDR2 YFSETQ. The CDR3 sequence is CASSLTGTDTQYF. CDR3 nucleotides: TGCGCCAGCAGCTTAACAGGGACAGATACGCAGTATTTT.

This rearrangement joins TRBV4-2 to TRBJ1-4, with unresolved D. Germline V gene sequence: CDR1 LGHNA, CDR2 YNFKEQ. V lost 1 base and J lost 0, with 12 bases in between. The CDR3 runs to 17 residues. The CDR3 sequence: CASSQAGILTTNEKLFF. For the CDR3, the DNA is TGTGCCAGCAGCCAAGCGGGCATACTCACAACTAATGAAAAACTGTTTTTT.

The chain has TRBV6-1 and TRBJ1-4; 10 bases align to TRBD1. The CDR3 has 14 amino acids. The ends lost 8 bases at V and 8 bases at J; junction bases unmatched: 8. Germline CDR1 and CDR2: MNHNS and SASEGT. The CDR3 bases are TGTGCCAGCCGGGACAGGGGAAGAGAGGAAAAACTGTTTTTT. Its protein product is CASRDRGREEKLFF.

V usage is TRBV4-1 and J usage is TRBJ1-2; 7 bases agree with TRBD1. Germline-derived CDR1 and CDR2 are MGHRA and YSYEKL. The CDR3 totals 16 residues. J lost 2 bases, V lost 4 bases, and 10 bases had no gene match. The CDR3 protein is CASSPAGGGENYGYTF. The DNA of the CDR3 is TGCGCCAGCAGCCCAGCGGGAGGGGGCGAGAACTATGGCTACACCTTC.

The chain links TRBV9 to TRBJ2-3; 8 nucleotides agree with TRBD2. In germline, CDR1 is SGDLS, CDR2 YYNGEE. V lost 2 bases, J lost 4 bases, and 3 bases stayed unmatched. CDR3 length equals 14 residues. The CDR3 DNA is TGTGCCAGCAGCGTTAGCGGGAATTCAGATACGCAGTATTTT. Encoded protein: CASSVSGNSDTQYF.

The chain has TRBV2 and TRBJ2-3; a weak D match, TRBD2 (7 bases). Looked up from germline, CDR1 is SNHLY and CDR2 is FYNNEI. Trimming pared 3 bases from V and 3 bases from J, leaving 19 bases between. The CDR3 spans 17 residues. The CDR3 spells CASSEGASGIATDTQYF. The CDR3 DNA reads TGTGCCAGCAGTGAGGGGGCGAGCGGGATAGCAACAGATACGCAGTATTTT.

This sequence joins TRBV19 and TRBJ1-2; D is unresolved. The CDR3 sequence is 13 residues long. From germline, CDR1 is LNHDA and CDR2 SQIVND (reference sequence). V was shortened by 3 bases and J by 1 base, with 6 bases between the two germline ends. The CDR3 sequence is CASSMQVNYGYTF. Here the CDR3 DNA reads TGTGCCAGTAGTATGCAGGTTAACTATGGCTACACCTTC.

The V call is TRBV27, the J call TRBJ2-5; 8 positions agree with TRBD1. The CDR3 has 16 amino acids. The germline CDR1 and CDR2 sequences are MNHEY and SMNVEV (reference sequence). J was trimmed by 4 bases and V by 5 bases; bases with no gene match: 12. The CDR3 loop is CASSTRQGPLSETQYF. The DNA for the CDR3 is TGTGCCAGCAGTACCAGACAGGGGCCTCTATCAGAGACCCAGTACTTC.

This chain links TRBV29-1 with TRBJ1-3; D perhaps matches TRBD1 (5 bases). The CDR3 has 13 amino acids. CDR1 is SQVTM and CDR2 is ANQGSEA in the germline V gene. V was shortened by 7 bases and J by 0 bases, with 10 bases between the two germline ends. The CDR3 DNA is TGCAGCGCCTCTGGGGGCTCTGGAAACACCATATATTTT. It yields the protein CSASGGSGNTIYF.

J is TRBJ2-7 and V is TRBV19; 10 bases are a match to TRBD1. Losses at the gene ends were 3 bases for V and 6 bases for J; bases not matched to a gene: 2. CDR1 and CDR2 (germline): LNHDA, SQIVND (reference sequence). The CDR3 spans 13 residues. CDR3 DNA: TGTGCCAGTAGTATGGACAGGGGGGGCGAGCAGTACTTC. Protein: CASSMDRGGEQYF.

This clone was seen only a few times. J is TRBJ2-2 and V is TRBV10-3, with 9 bases that match TRBD2. CDR3 length: 16 residues. The J segment lost 2 bases and the V segment lost 10 bases, leaving 11 bases of the junction unmatched. The germline CDR1 and CDR2 sequences are ENHRY and SYGVKD. CDR3 DNA: TGTGCCACCTGGAAAATAGCGGGAGCAAACACCGGGGAGCTGTTTTTT. As protein: CATWKIAGANTGELFF.

V is TRBV9 and J is TRBJ2-7, with D possibly TRBD2 on 5 matching bases. Trimming removed 4 bases at V and 0 bases at J, with 11 bases between. Per germline, CDR1 SGDLS and CDR2 YYNGEE. CDR3 length equals 14 residues. CDR3 DNA: TGTGCCAGCAGCCCAAGGACTCTCTCCTACGAGCAGTACTTC. It yields the protein CASSPRTLSYEQYF.

This clone has a single count. The rearrangement uses TRBV19 and TRBJ1-4; no clear D. The CDR3 is 13 residues long. V was trimmed by 4 bases and J by 8 bases, leaving 11 bases between them. Germline V gene lookup returns CDR1 LNHDA and CDR2 SQIVND (reference sequence). DNA of the CDR3: TGTGCCAGTAGTAATCGGATTTGGGAAAAACTGTTTTTT. Protein product: CASSNRIWEKLFF.

This clone turned up a few times. CDR3 in DNA: TGTGCCACCAGCAGAGATACAGAAAAGAACACTGAAGCTTTCTTT. Translating it yields CATSRDTEKNTEAFF. The V call is TRBV15, the J call TRBJ1-1; D remains ambiguous. The CDR3 is 15 amino acids. The ends were cut back, 0 bases at V and 1 base at J, with 9 bases in the middle. From germline, CDR1 is LNHNV and CDR2 YYDKDF (reference sequence).

The J gene is TRBJ2-7, the V gene TRBV11-3; 7 nucleotides align to TRBD1. Germline V CDR1 and CDR2: SGHNT, YENEEA. The CDR3 totals 16 residues. Losses at the gene ends were 0 bases for V and 2 bases for J; bases not matched to a gene: 7. Written as DNA, the CDR3 is TGTGCCAGCAGCTTAGACTACCCGGGACAGACCTACGAGCAGTACTTC. This gives the protein CASSLDYPGQTYEQYF.

The gene calls are TRBV29-1 and TRBJ2-1; D is uncertain. Germline V gene lookup returns CDR1 SQVTM and CDR2 ANQGSEA. The germline V and J ends were trimmed by 4 bases and 10 bases, with 8 bases remaining between them. This CDR3 comprises 10 residues. The CDR3 is CSVGEWEQFF. The CDR3, as DNA: TGCAGCGTTGGCGAGTGGGAGCAGTTCTTC.

The chain carries TRBV7-9 and TRBJ2-7; D may correspond to TRBD1 or TRBD2 (5 bases each). V was shortened by 5 bases and J by 4 bases, with 15 bases between the two germline ends. CDR1 SEHNR and CDR2 FQNEAQ come from the germline V gene (reference sequence). The CDR3 contains 14 residues. CDR3 coding DNA: TGTGCCAGCAGCCCCCATGGGACGGTTTACGAGCAGTACTTC. This encodes CASSPHGTVYEQYF.

The chain carries TRBV27 and TRBJ2-1; weak D call: TRBD1 (6 bases). V lost 6 bases, J lost 5 bases, and 32 bases lay in between. The CDR3 covers 20 residues. Per germline, CDR1 MNHEY and CDR2 SMNVEV (reference sequence). CDR3 amino acids: CASSPTVWLVNTKGDNEQFF. The CDR3 coding sequence is TGTGCCAGCAGCCCAACGGTTTGGCTAGTCAACACGAAGGGGGACAATGAGCAGTTCTTC.

The chain recombines TRBV6-5 with TRBJ1-2; D remains ambiguous. This CDR3 comprises 15 residues. V lost 0 bases and J lost 1, with 9 bases in between. Germline V gene data show CDR1 as MNHEY and CDR2 as SVGAGI. The CDR3 protein is CASSYSSDINYGYTF. CDR3 nucleotides: TGTGCCAGCAGTTACTCTTCAGATATTAACTATGGCTACACCTTC.

The V gene is TRBV19, the J gene TRBJ1-2, with D possibly TRBD1 on 5 matching bases. V was trimmed by 2 bases and J by 0 bases, leaving 10 bases between them. In germline, CDR1 is LNHDA, CDR2 SQIVND (reference sequence). The CDR3 covers 15 residues. CDR3 coding DNA: TGTGCCAGTAGTATACGGGGGTTGACTAACTATGGCTACACCTTC. Translated: CASSIRGLTNYGYTF.

This clone has only a few counts. The chain combines TRBV5-6 with TRBJ1-5, with D possibly TRBD1 on 6 matching bases. Germline CDR1 is SGHDT and CDR2 is YYEEEE. The CDR3 runs to 16 residues. Trimming left V 0 bases short and J 7 bases short, with 17 bases between. DNA of the CDR3: TGTGCCAGCAGCTTGGCAGTAGGGGGTGTCGGACAGCCCCAGCATTTT. It translates to CASSLAVGGVGQPQHF.

The chain links TRBV6-5 to TRBJ2-1, with 8 nucleotides matching TRBD2. The ends lost 2 bases at V and 4 bases at J; junction bases unmatched: 4. There are 15 residues in the CDR3. Germline loops: CDR1 MNHEY, CDR2 SVGAGI. The CDR3 DNA sequence: TGTGCCAGCAGTTACACGGGGGGGCCTTACAATGAGCAGTTCTTC. This translates into CASSYTGGPYNEQFF.

The rearrangement uses TRBV27 and TRBJ2-2, with 9 nucleotides matching TRBD2. J gave up 9 bases and V 2 bases, and 4 bases lay outside the gene matches. This CDR3 has 14 residues. In germline, CDR1 is MNHEY, CDR2 SMNVEV (reference sequence). CDR3 DNA sequence: TGTGCCAGCAGTTTACGCGGGGGGGCACGGGAGCTGTTTTTT. Its translation is CASSLRGGARELFF.